The T cell receptor (beta chain) under discussion was sequenced for a study of blood T cells in healthy people across ages. The overall study: Template switching retrieved approximately one barcoded beta molecule for each two T cells. General study findings and limits: Strong correlation linked observed beta diversity and percent naive T cells. Long-lived donors had more naive CD4+ cells and higher diversity than aged donors. The fall in TCR beta diversity per million T cells was roughly linear with age.

The CDR3 is 16 residues long. CDR1 SGHRS and CDR2 YFSETQ come from the germline V gene. With V trimmed by 4 bases and J by 2 bases, 10 bases remained unmatched. This clonotype has a count of ten or more. Its antigen remains unknown. It was with a sample-barcoded 5' primer and a J-beta primer mix that a second PCR of roughly 7 to 11 cycles was run. Via MiXCR, TCRdb re-called the 5' RACE reads, giving one row per CDR3 protein. The sample shows 600,000 or so distinct CDR3 sequences, roughly 30% of them seen only once. This clonotype was obtained from a woman aged 80 or over in good health. V gene TRBV5-1 combines with J gene TRBJ2-3, with 7 nucleotides matching TRBD2. The sample comprised blood. The CDR3: CASSPRSGGSTDTQYF. CDR3 DNA sequence: TGCGCCAGCAGCCCCCGCTCGGGGGGTTCCACAGATACGCAGTATTTT.